Listed here are 8 T cell receptor beta chains from one sample, sequenced in a study of T cells in Graves' hyperthyroidism and ophthalmopathy. It was RNA transcripts that yielded the amplified TCR beta CDR3 regions. With the HTBI primer set, the TCR CDR3 went through a first round of RT-PCR. TCRdb analysed the multiplex PCR reads with MiXCR anew, one entry per CDR3 protein. The sample lists about 560,000 distinct CDR3 sequences; 16% were seen once. The specimen was blood. All receptors come from a woman younger than 30 with Graves' hyperthyroidism.

As to this clonotype: This may arise from a read error, as a much more abundant clone is one base away. The rearrangement links TRBV20-1 to TRBJ2-5; no clear D. The length of the CDR3 is 11 residues. Germline values: CDR1 DFQATT, CDR2 SNEGSKA (reference sequence). The CDR3 loop reads CGAHNQETQYF. The CDR3 DNA is TGCGGTGCCCACAACCAAGAGACCCAGTACTTC.

This clonotype has ten or more counts. V is TRBV27 and J is TRBJ2-7, with D possibly matching TRBD1 (6 bases). Germline V gene data show CDR1 as MNHEY and CDR2 as SMNVEV (reference sequence). V was trimmed by 1 base and J by 2 bases, leaving 9 bases between them. The CDR3 loop spans 14 amino acids. The CDR3 sequence is CASSLWAGAYEQYF. CDR3 nucleotides: TGTGCCAGCAGTTTATGGGCAGGGGCCTACGAGCAGTACTTC.

In its sample, this clonotype was seen many times. The chain couples TRBV5-1 to TRBJ1-1; TRBD1 aligns across 7 bases. This CDR3 has 14 residues. The J segment lost 0 bases and the V segment lost 3 bases, leaving 2 bases of the junction unmatched. Looked up from germline, CDR1 is SGHRS and CDR2 is YFSETQ. Here the CDR3 reads CASSWGQMNTEAFF. The DNA of the CDR3 is TGCGCCAGCAGCTGGGGACAGATGAACACTGAAGCTTTCTTT.

Ten or more counts support this clonotype. This sequence joins TRBV5-1 and TRBJ2-2; D unclear. The CDR3 sequence is 15 residues long. V shed 5 bases and J shed 0 bases, with 11 bases lying between them. In germline, CDR1 is SGHRS, CDR2 YFSETQ. CDR3 bases: TGCGCCAGCAGACCGCCGTTTCCGAACACCGGGGAGCTGTTTTTT. This sequence encodes CASRPPFPNTGELFF.

The table lists this clonotype with many counts. V is TRBV2 and J is TRBJ2-7; D is uncertain. The CDR3 covers 14 residues. V lost 2 bases, J lost 0 bases, and 8 bases lay in between. Germline CDR1 is SNHLY and CDR2 is FYNNEI. This chain's CDR3 is CASSEIYSSYEQYF. In DNA form, the CDR3 reads TGTGCCAGCAGTGAAATTTACAGCTCCTACGAGCAGTACTTC.

In its sample, this clonotype was seen many times. V is TRBV2 and J is TRBJ2-7; 12 nucleotides agree with TRBD1. Trimming removed 7 bases from V and 7 bases from J; junction bases left unmatched: 8. This CDR3 spans 14 amino acids. Germline CDR1 is SNHLY and CDR2 is FYNNEI. This chain's CDR3 is CASTWGQGAGEQYF. The CDR3 coding sequence is TGTGCCAGCACCTGGGGACAGGGGGCGGGAGAGCAGTACTTC.

The chain joins TRBV6-2 or TRBV6-3 to TRBJ2-3, with D possibly TRBD2 on 6 matching bases. The CDR3 length is 15 residues. The V and J ends lost 4 bases and 2 bases respectively, with 13 bases between them. Looked up from germline, CDR1 is MNHEY and CDR2 is SVGEGT. CDR3 region: CASSWGLFPTDTQYF. The CDR3 region has the DNA TGTGCCAGCAGTTGGGGACTCTTCCCCACAGATACGCAGTATTTT.

This clonotype was recorded only once. The chain couples TRBV28 to TRBJ2-7; 12 positions agree with TRBD2. V lost 5 bases, J lost 0 bases, and 5 bases stayed unmatched. The CDR3 runs 16 residues. The germline CDR1 and CDR2 sequences are MDHEN and SYDVKM. CDR3 loop: CASSGLAGPSSYEQYF. The CDR3 region has the DNA TGTGCCAGCAGTGGACTAGCGGGACCTTCCTCCTACGAGCAGTACTTC. The complete variable domain, with remaining parts taken from reference TRBV28 and TRBJ2-7, reads DVKVTQSSRYLVKRTGEKVFLECVQDMDHENMFWYRQDPGLGLRLIYFSYDVKMKEKGDIPEGYSVSREKKERFSLILESASTNQTSMYLCASSGLAGPSSYEQYFGPGTRLTVT.